These 22 T cell receptor beta chains share one sample of origin, sequenced in a study of T cell responses to AZD1222 COVID-19 vaccine. Using immunoSEQ multiplex PCR, the repertoire was profiled, and TCRdb retains in-frame clones only, with some absent. The sample consists of about 150,000 clones, approximately 90% of them appearing once. Sample: peripheral blood, taken 28 days after the second AZD1222 dose. These receptors were taken from an adult who received the AZD1222 COVID-19 vaccine.

In this sample, this clone turned up once. V usage is TRBV19 and J usage is TRBJ1-4, with 8 bases aligning to TRBD1. The CDR3 extends over 15 amino acids. Germline V lookup: CDR1 LNHDA, CDR2 SQIVND (reference sequence). J was trimmed by 5 bases and V by 7 bases; bases with no gene match: 9. CDR3 amino acids: CASIPGGAPNEKLFF. Here the CDR3 DNA reads TGTGCCAGTATCCCAGGGGGCGCGCCAAATGAAAAACTGTTTTTT.

The chain employs TRBV5-1 and TRBJ2-3, with D possibly TRBD2 on 7 matching bases. Germline V CDR1 and CDR2: SGHRS, YFSETQ. The CDR3 is 18 residues long. V shed 0 bases and J shed 0 bases, with 17 bases lying between them. CDR3 protein: CASSLVASAGASTDTQYF. DNA of the CDR3: TGCGCCAGCAGCTTGGTGGCCTCGGCGGGGGCTAGCACAGATACGCAGTATTTT.

The DNA of the CDR3 is TGTGCCACCGGGGGGGAGACAGATACGCAGTATTTT. Its translation: CATGGETDTQYF. V usage is TRBV24-1 and J usage is TRBJ2-3; 7 bases fit TRBD2. V shed 9 bases and J 3 bases; nucleotides not matched to a gene: 2. CDR1 and CDR2 from the germline V gene are KGHDR and SFDVKD. The CDR3 is 12 residues long.

The genes are TRBV6-2 or TRBV6-3 and TRBJ1-2, with D maybe TRBD1 (5 bases). The CDR3 is 12 amino acids. Germline lookup yields CDR1 MNHEY and CDR2 SVGEGT. V lost 2 bases and J lost 6, with 7 bases in between. CDR3 residues: CASSYGQHGYTF. CDR3 coding DNA: TGTGCCAGCAGTTACGGACAACATGGCTACACCTTC.

The V call is TRBV2, the J call TRBJ1-2; D is unresolved. CDR3 length: 13 residues. Between the trimmed V and J ends, which lost 6 bases and 6 bases, there was a span of 14 bases. In germline, CDR1 is SNHLY, CDR2 FYNNEI. The CDR3 coding sequence is TGTGCCAGCAGCGGGGAGGTGGGAGATGGCTACACCTTC. This encodes CASSGEVGDGYTF. The full variable domain, completed using reference TRBV2 and TRBJ1-2, is EPEVTQTPSHQVTQMGQEVILRCVPISNHLYFYWYRQILGQKVEFLVSFYNNEISEKSEIFDDQFSVERPDGSNFTLKIRSTKLEDSAMYFCASSGEVGDGYTFGSGTRLTVV.

The chain is built from TRBV19 and TRBJ1-5; D gene ambiguous. The CDR3 runs to 14 residues. CDR1 and CDR2 from the germline V gene are LNHDA and SQIVND (reference sequence). The V and J ends lost 4 bases and 6 bases respectively, with 13 bases between them. CDR3 region: CASSRRGLGQPQHF. The CDR3 region has the DNA TGTGCCAGTAGTAGGCGGGGATTGGGTCAGCCCCAGCATTTT.

V usage is TRBV23-1 and J usage is TRBJ2-7; D unresolved. TRBV23-1 is classed as an ORF, of uncertain function. V shed 3 bases and J shed 3 bases, with 12 bases lying between them. The CDR3 loop spans 14 amino acids. The CDR3 sequence: CASSHHGRLYEQYF. In nucleotides, the CDR3 is TGCGCCAGCAGTCATCATGGAAGACTCTACGAGCAGTACTTC.

The chain uses TRBV5-6 and TRBJ1-2, with TRBD1 identical over 7 bases. The trim removed 7 bases at V and 4 bases at J, leaving 7 bases unmatched. This CDR3 comprises 13 residues. CDR1 and CDR2 from the germline V gene are SGHDT and YYEEEE. This CDR3 reads CASCQGTVYGYTF. The CDR3 DNA reads as TGTGCCAGCTGCCAAGGGACAGTCTATGGCTACACCTTC.

The chain employs TRBV7-2 and TRBJ2-7, with TRBD2 matching 7 bases. Germline lookup yields CDR1 SGHTA and CDR2 FQGNSA. The CDR3 is 15 residues long. V trimming: 3 bases; J trimming: 1 base; junction bases outside the gene matches: 6. The CDR3 loop is CASSLSSGLSYEQYF. The CDR3 coding sequence is TGTGCCAGCAGCTTGAGTAGCGGGTTATCCTACGAGCAGTACTTC.

This chain joins TRBV5-1 and TRBJ1-5, with TRBD1 matching 10 bases. V was pared by 5 bases and J by 4 bases, with 6 bases of the junction left unmatched. This CDR3 has 15 amino acids. CDR1 is SGHRS, CDR2 YFSETQ, per germline. The CDR3 reads CASRSGTGVNQPQHF. CDR3 DNA sequence: TGCGCCAGCAGGTCCGGGACAGGGGTAAATCAGCCCCAGCATTTT. Looking up the rest from reference TRBV5-1 and TRBJ1-5 gives the full variable domain: KAGVTQTPRYLIKTRGQQVTLSCSPISGHRSVSWYQQTPGQGLQFLFEYFSETQRNKGNFPGRFSGRQFSNSRSEMNVSTLELGDSALYLCASRSGTGVNQPQHFGDGTRLSIL.

The CDR3 reads CAKPRPGTGASDSPLHF. CDR3 coding DNA: TGTGCCAAACCACGTCCCGGGACAGGGGCGAGCGATTCACCCCTCCACTTT. V usage is TRBV21-1 and J usage is TRBJ1-6; TRBD1, the table's D call, was not compared with the DNA. TRBV21-1 is listed as a pseudogene. The CDR3 has 17 amino acids.

The chain recombines TRBV23-1 with TRBJ1-4; no definite D call. TRBV23-1 is an ORF; its function is uncertain. The CDR3 has 13 amino acids. V gave up 4 bases and J gave up 8 bases, with 11 bases separating them. The CDR3 DNA follows: TGCGCCAGCAGTCGGAGTTTAGCGGAAAAACTGTTTTTT. Encoded protein: CASSRSLAEKLFF.

J is TRBJ1-5 and V is TRBV12-3 or TRBV12-4, with D uncertain. The V end lost 6 bases, the J end lost 2 bases, and 8 bases lay between the germline ends. The CDR3 loop spans 13 amino acids. CDR3 nucleotides: TGTGCCAGCAGAAACACGGGCAATCAGCCCCAGCATTTT. Translating gives CASRNTGNQPQHF.

The genes are TRBV4-1 and TRBJ1-5, with 8 bases that match TRBD1. This CDR3 is 15 amino acids long. Germline CDR1 and CDR2: MGHRA and YSYEKL. V lost 3 bases and J lost 5; bases outside the gene matches: 6. CDR3 sequence: CASSQGQAKHQPQHF. The CDR3 DNA is TGCGCCAGCAGCCAGGGACAGGCGAAGCATCAGCCCCAGCATTTT.

The genes are TRBV7-4 and TRBJ1-2; D may be TRBD1 (5 bases). V lost 1 base and J lost 4, with 10 bases in between. The CDR3 consists of 14 residues. Germline V lookup: CDR1 SGHVT, CDR2 SQSDAQ. CDR3 bases: TGTGCCAGCAGCTTAGAATCACAGGCCTATGGCTACACCTTC. Its protein is CASSLESQAYGYTF. The full variable domain, rest sourced from reference TRBV7-4 and TRBJ1-2, is GAGVSQSPRYKVAKRGRDVALRCDSISGHVTLYWYRQTLGQGSEVLTYSQSDAQRDKSGRPSGRFSAERPERSVSTLKIQRTEQGDSAVYLCASSLESQAYGYTFGSGTRLTVV.

The chain couples TRBV7-9 to TRBJ2-7, with D perhaps TRBD1 (5 bases). The germline V gene has CDR1 SEHNR and CDR2 FQNEAQ (reference sequence). V was cut by 3 bases and J by 6 bases, with 9 bases left in between. The CDR3 consists of 12 residues. In DNA, the CDR3 is TGTGCCAGCAGCTTTTCAAGGGGCGAGCAGTACTTC. Protein sequence: CASSFSRGEQYF.

This clone occurred a few times. The genes are TRBV5-1 and TRBJ1-2; D not certain. The germline V and J ends were trimmed by 2 bases and 6 bases, with 14 bases remaining between them. The germline V gene encodes CDR1 SGHRS and CDR2 YFSETQ. CDR3 size: 14 residues. CDR3 sequence (DNA): TGCGCCAGCAGCTTCTTACTCGGTCTAGATGGCTACACCTTC. Protein: CASSFLLGLDGYTF. Supplemented by reference TRBV5-1 and TRBJ1-2, the full variable domain reads KAGVTQTPRYLIKTRGQQVTLSCSPISGHRSVSWYQQTPGQGLQFLFEYFSETQRNKGNFPGRFSGRQFSNSRSEMNVSTLELGDSALYLCASSFLLGLDGYTFGSGTRLTVV.

This chain joins TRBV6-5 and TRBJ2-4; tentative D call: TRBD2 (5 bases). Trimming pared 11 bases from V and 0 bases from J, leaving 17 bases between. The CDR3 spans 15 residues. Germline CDR1 and CDR2: MNHEY and SVGAGI. The CDR3: CAPPEGQLAKNIQYF. CDR3 DNA: TGTGCCCCCCCCGAGGGCCAACTAGCCAAAAACATTCAGTACTTC.

This rearrangement joins TRBV19 to TRBJ1-1; TRBD1 is a possible D gene (5 bases). The CDR3 totals 15 residues. The germline V gene encodes CDR1 LNHDA and CDR2 SQIVND (reference sequence). Trimming shortened V by 6 bases and J by 0 bases, and 14 bases separated the two germline ends. CDR3: CASSLGGLLNTEAFF. The CDR3 DNA follows: TGTGCCAGTAGCCTCGGGGGACTTCTGAACACTGAAGCTTTCTTT.

This rearrangement joins TRBV13 to TRBJ1-2, with a possible D match to TRBD1 (5 bases). The CDR3 length is 14 residues. V gave up 0 bases and J gave up 3 bases, with 8 bases separating them. Germline values: CDR1 PRHDT, CDR2 FYEKMQ (reference sequence). The CDR3 region is CASSLGQGDYGYTF. CDR3 nucleotide sequence: TGTGCCAGCAGCTTAGGCCAGGGCGACTATGGCTACACCTTC.

The chain recombines TRBV27 with TRBJ1-2; TRBD1 is a possible D gene (6 bases). V lost 6 bases and J 8 bases, leaving 31 bases between the germline ends. The CDR3 runs to 18 residues. Germline lookup yields CDR1 MNHEY and CDR2 SMNVEV (reference sequence). The CDR3 protein is CASRKEMGAMITASGYTF. CDR3 nucleotide sequence: TGTGCCAGCAGAAAGGAGATGGGGGCCATGATTACAGCGTCAGGCTACACCTTC.

In its sample, this clone was seen once. The chain recombines TRBV21-1 with TRBJ1-1. TRBV21-1 is noted as a pseudogene. This CDR3 has 13 amino acids. CDR3 in DNA: TGTGCCTCCTGCGGGGGGGCTCACACTGAAGCTTTCTTT. Its translation is CASCGGAHTEAFF.